Following are 21 T cell receptor beta chains from one sample sequenced in a study of T cell responses to AZD1222 COVID-19 vaccine. The assay was immunoSEQ multiplex PCR, and TCRdb's table has in-frame clones only and misses some. The sample shows over 120,000 clones, and 2% to 2.5% sits with its ten largest clones. The sequenced sample consisted of peripheral blood. These receptors came from an adult in good health.

The chain employs TRBV7-2 and TRBJ1-2, with D possibly matching TRBD1 (6 bases). Germline CDR1 is SGHTA and CDR2 is FQGNSA. The CDR3 consists of 14 residues. V lost 1 base and J 6 bases, leaving 12 bases between the germline ends. The CDR3 region has the DNA TGTGCCAGCAGCTTAGTTCCAGGGGTGGATGGCTACACCTTC. Amino acid sequence: CASSLVPGVDGYTF.

The chain combines TRBV7-9 with TRBJ1-6; no definite D call. This CDR3 is built from 16 residues. CDR1 SEHNR and CDR2 FQNEAQ come from the germline V gene (reference sequence). The germline V and J ends were trimmed by 1 base and 9 bases, with 16 bases remaining between them. The CDR3 DNA follows: TGTGCCAGCAGCTTAGAAGGACTCCTAACGGGTTCACCCCTCCACTTT. Its protein is CASSLEGLLTGSPLHF.

V usage is TRBV2 and J usage is TRBJ1-1; no firm D call. Germline V lookup: CDR1 SNHLY, CDR2 FYNNEI. The CDR3 loop spans 14 amino acids. With 4 bases removed from V and 0 bases from J, the gap between germline ends came to 9 bases. In nucleotides, the CDR3 is TGTGCCAGCAGTGCTACAGCAGTGAACACTGAAGCTTTCTTT. Translated, it gives CASSATAVNTEAFF.

The chain employs TRBV6-5 and TRBJ1-1; 8 bases map to TRBD1. Germline lookup yields CDR1 MNHEY and CDR2 SVGAGI. This CDR3 has 15 amino acids. Trimming at V came to 6 bases and at J to 1 base, leaving 7 bases not matched to a gene. The CDR3 region has the DNA TGTGCCAGCAGGGAGGACAGGGCAAAGAACACTGAAGCTTTCTTT. Protein sequence: CASREDRAKNTEAFF.

This chain connects TRBV7-8 to TRBJ2-2; tentative D call: TRBD2 (5 bases). This CDR3 comprises 16 residues. The ends were cut back, 0 bases at V and 5 bases at J, with 13 bases in the middle. In germline, CDR1 is SGHVS, CDR2 FQNEAQ. CDR3 loop: CASSLARGVRTGELFF. The CDR3 nucleotides are TGTGCCAGCAGCTTAGCTCGGGGTGTACGGACCGGGGAGCTGTTTTTT.

With respect to this clone: The sample contains more than one DNA sequence encoding this CDR3. V usage is TRBV18 and J usage is TRBJ1-2; 8 bases line up with TRBD1. V gave up 3 bases and J gave up 5 bases; unmatched junction bases: 5. Germline V gene sequence: CDR1 KGHSH, CDR2 LQKENI. This CDR3 is built from 14 residues. This chain's CDR3 is CASSPLDREYGYTF. CDR3 DNA: TGTGCCAGCTCACCCCTGGACAGGGAATATGGCTACACCTTC.

V and J are TRBV5-8 and TRBJ1-5; D remains unclear. Germline CDR1 and CDR2: SGHTS and YDEGEE. Trimming stripped 0 bases from V and 0 bases from J, with 10 bases between. The CDR3 extends over 16 amino acids. The CDR3, as DNA: TGTGCCAGCAGCTTGGGGGCAGGACCTAGCAATCAGCCCCAGCATTTT. It specifies CASSLGAGPSNQPQHF. The variable domain in full, completed from reference TRBV5-8 and TRBJ1-5, reads EAGVTQSPTHLIKTRGQQATLRCSPISGHTSVYWYQQALGLGLQFLLWYDEGEERNRGNFPPRFSGRQFPNYSSELNVNALELEDSALYLCASSLGAGPSNQPQHFGDGTRLSIL.

The chain employs TRBV7-9 and TRBJ1-5, with TRBD1 as a possible D gene (5 bases). Trimming left V 0 bases short and J 6 bases short, with 6 bases between. This CDR3 is built from 13 residues. Germline CDR1 and CDR2: SEHNR and FQNEAQ (reference sequence). CDR3 nucleotide sequence: TGTGCCAGCAGCTTAGCGGGGGGTCAGCCCCAGCATTTT. Translation gives CASSLAGGQPQHF.

V usage is TRBV28 and J usage is TRBJ2-6, with 8 bases aligning to TRBD1. The CDR3 has 15 residues. J gave up 2 bases and V 6 bases, and 3 bases lay outside the gene matches. The germline V gene has CDR1 MDHEN and CDR2 SYDVKM. The CDR3 bases are TGTGCCAGCAGCCAGACAGGGGCTGGGGCCAACGTCCTGACTTTC. Residues: CASSQTGAGANVLTF.

The gene calls are TRBV7-2 and TRBJ2-7; tentatively, D is TRBD1 (6 bases). V was cut by 4 bases and J by 2 bases, with 15 bases left in between. The CDR3 is made up of 15 amino acids. Germline assignment: CDR1 SGHTA and CDR2 FQGNSA. In DNA form, the CDR3 reads TGTGCCAGCAGCTCCCTGGCAGGGGACCCCTACGAGCAGTACTTC. Residues: CASSSLAGDPYEQYF.

The rearrangement uses TRBV23-1 and TRBJ1-5; tentatively, D is TRBD1 (5 bases). Being an ORF, TRBV23-1 has a function that is uncertain. V lost 6 bases, J lost 5 bases, and 11 bases lay in between. There are 13 residues in the CDR3. Written as DNA, the CDR3 is TGCGCCAGCAGCCTTACAGGCGATCAGCCCCAGCATTTT. It yields the protein CASSLTGDQPQHF.

This sequence joins TRBV29-1 and TRBJ2-1, with D unclear. The germline V gene encodes CDR1 SQVTM and CDR2 ANQGSEA. The CDR3 runs to 14 residues. Trimming removed 4 bases from V and 0 bases from J, with 10 bases in between. The CDR3 region has the DNA TGCAGCGTTGTGACAACCCTCTCCTACAATGAGCAGTTCTTC. Its translation: CSVVTTLSYNEQFF.

V usage is TRBV20-1 and J usage is TRBJ1-1, with D possibly TRBD1 on 5 matching bases. The CDR3 length is 11 residues. V was clipped by 6 bases and J by 11 bases, with 16 bases between them. Germline V gene lookup returns CDR1 DFQATT and CDR2 SNEGSKA (reference sequence). This CDR3 is CSASFDSTAFF. CDR3 nucleotides: TGCAGTGCGTCCTTCGACAGTACGGCTTTCTTT.

The chain couples TRBV19 to TRBJ1-2, with D possibly being TRBD1 (5 bases). This CDR3 spans 13 amino acids. The germline V and J ends were trimmed by 7 bases and 2 bases, with 11 bases remaining between them. From germline, CDR1 is LNHDA and CDR2 SQIVND (reference sequence). For the CDR3, the DNA is TGTGCCAGTACCCTGACAGAAAACTATGGCTACACCTTC. This sequence encodes CASTLTENYGYTF.

The rearrangement uses TRBV6-2 or TRBV6-3 and TRBJ1-2; D gene ambiguous. Per the germline V gene, CDR1 is MNHEY and CDR2 is SVGEGT. CDR3 length equals 13 residues. Trimming shortened V by 4 bases and J by 5 bases, and 11 bases separated the two germline ends. The CDR3 coding sequence is TGTGCCAGCAGTTCCCAGGAATGGTATGGCTACACCTTC. Translated: CASSSQEWYGYTF.

A note on this clone: Other nucleotide sequences in the sample specify the same CDR3. V gene TRBV12-3 or TRBV12-4 combines with J gene TRBJ1-1, with TRBD1 as a possible D gene (5 bases). Trimming shortened V by 6 bases and J by 1 base, and 9 bases separated the two germline ends. This CDR3 spans 13 amino acids. This CDR3 is CASSPTGNTEAFF. CDR3 sequence (DNA): TGTGCCAGCAGCCCCACAGGGAACACTGAAGCTTTCTTT.

V gene TRBV5-1 combines with J gene TRBJ2-1; TRBD2 might be the D (5 bases). The CDR3 has 16 residues. The V end was cut by 0 bases, the J end by 4 bases, with 14 bases between. Germline CDR1 is SGHRS and CDR2 is YFSETQ. This CDR3 is CASSLDKGGLYNEQFF. DNA of the CDR3: TGCGCCAGCAGCTTGGACAAGGGCGGGCTTTACAATGAGCAGTTCTTC.

The V gene is TRBV12-3 or TRBV12-4, the J gene TRBJ1-1, with D uncertain. V was trimmed by 6 bases and J by 4 bases, leaving 12 bases between them. CDR3 length: 13 residues. DNA for the CDR3: TGTGCCAGCAGCCGGGGATCGATCACTGAAGCTTTCTTT. As protein: CASSRGSITEAFF.

The rearrangement links TRBV19 to TRBJ2-5; unclear D gene. The V end was cut by 3 bases, the J end by 3 bases, with 8 bases between. The CDR3 totals 13 residues. From germline, CDR1 is LNHDA and CDR2 SQIVND (reference sequence). The CDR3 reads CASSMNREETQYF. CDR3 in DNA: TGTGCCAGTAGTATGAATAGGGAAGAGACCCAGTACTTC.

The rearrangement uses TRBV6-5 and TRBJ2-5; 10 bases agree with TRBD2. Trimming cost V 5 bases and J 4 bases; bases outside gene matches: 7. In germline, CDR1 is MNHEY, CDR2 SVGAGI. CDR3 length: 15 residues. The CDR3 loop reads CASSLAGTSVETQYF. The CDR3 DNA follows: TGTGCCAGCAGTCTCGCCGGGACTAGCGTAGAGACCCAGTACTTC.

V and J are TRBV5-5 and TRBJ1-1; D ambiguous. Deletions cut 6 bases from V and 0 bases from J, with 15 bases between. Germline-derived CDR1 and CDR2 are SGHKS and YYEKEE (reference sequence). The CDR3 has 15 amino acids. The CDR3 sequence is CASNWAGIMNTEAFF. The CDR3 DNA is TGTGCCAGCAACTGGGCGGGCATCATGAACACTGAAGCTTTCTTT.